This T cell receptor (beta chain) was profiled in a study of blood T cell repertoires in COVID-19. Study as a whole: Some COVID-19 samples were acute and others convalescent; all came from the United States, Italy and Spain. PBMCs, B-cell-depleted T cells, or T cells were the source of the cDNA or gDNA that made up the material.

With 3 bases removed from V and 6 bases from J, the gap between germline ends came to 15 bases. The CDR3 spans 15 residues. Germline loops: CDR1 LNHDA, CDR2 SQIVND (reference sequence). Per the original data handling: The assay estimated nucleated cells by amplifying reference gene primers. Sequenced by immunoSEQ multiplex PCR; TCRdb stores in-frame clones only, minus some. That table furnishes V, J and clone size, whereas the DNA furnished D and trimming. The sample holds about 84,000 clones, over 70% seen once. The source material was peripheral blood. The TCR sequence derives from a man older than 75 with active or convalescent COVID-19. The gene calls are TRBV19 and TRBJ1-5; D is ambiguous. CDR3 coding DNA: TGTGCCAGTAGTATTTTAGGTGGGGAGCGTCAGCCCCAGCATTTT. Protein product: CASSILGGERQPQHF.